Each of the 25 T cell receptor beta chains below was sequenced from the same sample in a study of T cell repertoires in cytomegalovirus infection. These TCRs are of unknown antigen specificity. TCRdb re-called the reads with MiXCR, one entry per CDR3 protein. The sample includes about 120,000 distinct CDR3 sequences, around 10% seen only once; the top ten take roughly 31%. Specimen: PBMCs, sequenced either directly or after in vitro stimulation (not recorded which). These TCRs come from a human donor in good health (CMV status not recorded). Some clones in this sample may be carry-over from other donors' samples.

This clonotype showed up many times. This chain joins TRBV7-9 and TRBJ2-1, with D possibly being TRBD2 (5 bases). Deletions cut 5 bases from V and 10 bases from J, with 21 bases between. Germline CDR1 and CDR2: SEHNR and FQNEAQ (reference sequence). CDR3 length equals 15 residues. CDR3: CASSPEGRALGEQFF. The CDR3 nucleotides are TGTGCCAGCAGCCCTGAGGGCAGAGCCCTAGGGGAGCAGTTCTTC.

Only a few counts were recorded for this clonotype. The junction and the germline gene differ at one end; a read error may be behind it. The gene calls are TRBV28 and TRBJ1-1; D unresolved. CDR1 and CDR2 (germline): MDHEN, SYDVKM. The CDR3 has 11 amino acids. CDR3: CASIRASSEVF. For the CDR3, the DNA is TGTGCCAGCATTAGGGCCTCGTCGGAGGTCTTT.

This clonotype turned up a few times. The chain has TRBV6-5 and TRBJ1-5; TRBD1 aligns across 7 bases. Losses at the gene ends were 7 bases for V and 2 bases for J; bases not matched to a gene: 5. Germline CDR1 MNHEY, CDR2 SVGAGI. The CDR3 covers 14 residues. CDR3 bases: TGTGCCAGCACCGCCGGGACAGGCAATCAGCCCCAGCATTTT. Amino acids: CASTAGTGNQPQHF.

This clonotype was counted many times. The CDR3: CASSSRQETYEQYF. The CDR3 nucleotides read TGTGCCAGCAGCTCCCGACAGGAAACCTACGAGCAGTACTTC. V and J are TRBV7-9 and TRBJ2-7, with a weak D call TRBD1 (6 bases). The CDR3 is made up of 14 amino acids. Trimming left V 4 bases short and J 2 bases short, with 12 bases between. Germline-derived CDR1 and CDR2 are SEHNR and FQNEAQ (reference sequence).

V gene TRBV20-1 combines with J gene TRBJ1-6; maybe TRBD1 (5 bases). Germline V lookup: CDR1 DFQATT, CDR2 SNEGSKA (reference sequence). V was pared by 1 base and J by 7 bases, with 11 bases between. The CDR3 has 14 amino acids. The DNA for the CDR3 is TGCAGTGCTAGAGGTCAGGGCACCAATTCACCCCTCCACTTT. Its protein product is CSARGQGTNSPLHF.

This clonotype has only a few counts. The chain uses TRBV3-1 and TRBJ2-1; the match to TRBD2 covers 15 bases. Germline CDR1 reads LGHDT; CDR2 reads YNNKEL (reference sequence). CDR3 size: 16 residues. V shed 4 bases, J shed 8 bases, and the junction held 6 bases outside the gene matches. CDR3 bases: TGTGCCAGCAGCCTCTGGACTAGCGGGAGGGCAGATGAGCAGTTCTTC. Protein product: CASSLWTSGRADEQFF.

This chain links TRBV29-1 with TRBJ2-1; TRBD1 matches at 9 bases. Germline V gives CDR1 SQVTM, CDR2 ANQGSEA. The CDR3 totals 12 residues. Trimming at V came to 6 bases and at J to 7 bases, leaving 4 bases not matched to a gene. CDR3 bases: TGCAGCGTACAGGGGGCTTGGAATGAGCAGTTCTTC. It translates to CSVQGAWNEQFF.

This clonotype has more than one count but fewer than ten. This sequence joins TRBV5-4 and TRBJ1-2; the D is unclear. This CDR3 region has 14 residues. The ends were cut back, 3 bases at V and 6 bases at J, with 15 bases in the middle. Germline CDR1 and CDR2: SGHNT and YYREEE (reference sequence). The CDR3 reads CASSSRTSGDGYTF. The CDR3 DNA reads TGTGCCAGCAGCTCCAGGACCTCGGGAGATGGCTACACCTTC. Drawing the rest from reference TRBV5-4 and TRBJ1-2, the complete variable domain is ETGVTQSPTHLIKTRGQQVTLRCSSQSGHNTVSWYQQALGQGPQFIFQYYREEENGRGNFPPRFSGLQFPNYSSELNVNALELDDSALYLCASSSRTSGDGYTFGSGTRLTVV.

This clonotype has a handful of counts. This chain links TRBV20-1 with TRBJ1-2; D may be TRBD1 (6 bases). The CDR3 consists of 13 residues. V gave up 6 bases and J gave up 7 bases, with 18 bases separating them. CDR1 and CDR2 (germline): DFQATT, SNEGSKA (reference sequence). The CDR3 region has the DNA TGCAGTGCGGAACAGGGAGTCGGAGGTGGCTACACCTTC. Encoded protein: CSAEQGVGGGYTF.

In DNA, the CDR3 is TGTGCCAGCGCAGGGACTAGCGGGAGTCCGGGGGAGACCCAGTACTTC. It encodes CASAGTSGSPGETQYF. The chain couples TRBV2 to TRBJ2-5, with 14 bases aligning to TRBD2. V shed 8 bases, J shed 5 bases, and the junction held 10 bases outside the gene matches. The CDR3 length is 16 residues. Germline V CDR1 and CDR2: SNHLY, FYNNEI.

This clonotype showed up many times. The chain is built from TRBV11-3 and TRBJ1-6, with unresolved D. Germline V lookup: CDR1 SGHNT, CDR2 YENEEA. With 6 bases removed from V and 7 bases from J, the gap between germline ends came to 13 bases. The CDR3 is 14 amino acids. CDR3: CASSKDHPNSPLHF. The CDR3 DNA sequence: TGTGCCAGCAGTAAAGACCATCCCAATTCACCCCTCCACTTT.

J is TRBJ1-5 and V is TRBV7-2; 7 bases line up with TRBD1. V was pared by 4 bases and J by 4 bases, with 7 bases of the junction left unmatched. From germline, CDR1 is SGHTA and CDR2 FQGNSA. CDR3 size: 15 residues. The CDR3, as DNA: TGTGCCAGCAGCTCACAATCGACAGGGAATCAGCCCCAGCATTTT. This sequence encodes CASSSQSTGNQPQHF.

The rearrangement joins TRBV20-1 to TRBJ1-4, with D perhaps TRBD1 (5 bases). The germline V and J ends were trimmed by 3 bases and 7 bases, with 12 bases remaining between them. The V gene's germline CDR1 is DFQATT and CDR2 SNEGSKA (reference sequence). The CDR3 extends over 13 amino acids. The CDR3 protein is CSASFQGVEKLFF. The CDR3 coding sequence is TGCAGTGCTAGTTTCCAGGGTGTTGAAAAACTGTTTTTT.

This clonotype was detected a few times. The J gene is TRBJ2-7, the V gene TRBV6-2 or TRBV6-3; D ambiguous. Germline CDR1 reads MNHEY; CDR2 reads SVGEGT. The CDR3 is 14 residues long. Trimming left V 7 bases short and J 6 bases short, with 19 bases between. In nucleotides, the CDR3 is TGTGCCAGCACCCCGAGCACCCTTCTTGGCGAGCAGTACTTC. This gives the protein CASTPSTLLGEQYF.

The rearrangement uses TRBV20-1 and TRBJ2-3; TRBD2 matches at 12 bases. With V trimmed by 5 bases and J by 5 bases, 8 bases remained unmatched. The CDR3 is made up of 15 amino acids. CDR1 and CDR2 (germline): DFQATT, SNEGSKA (reference sequence). The CDR3 sequence is CSARASGRGLDTQYF. DNA of the CDR3: TGCAGTGCTCGGGCTAGCGGGAGGGGACTAGATACGCAGTATTTT.

The table lists this clonotype with many counts. The chain has TRBV7-2 and TRBJ2-1; 8 nucleotides line up with TRBD2. With V trimmed by 2 bases and J by 4 bases, 7 bases remained unmatched. The CDR3 totals 16 residues. Germline assignment: CDR1 SGHTA and CDR2 FQGNSA. As DNA, the CDR3 is TGTGCCAGCAGCTTAAGTCGTGGGACTAGGTACAATGAGCAGTTCTTC. Amino acid sequence: CASSLSRGTRYNEQFF.

This chain links TRBV28 with TRBJ2-5; the D call may be TRBD1 or TRBD2 (5 bases each). The germline gives CDR1 MDHEN, CDR2 SYDVKM. V gave up 3 bases and J gave up 5 bases, with 13 bases separating them. The CDR3 contains 14 residues. The CDR3 loop is CASSFGGNWETQYF. The DNA of the CDR3 is TGTGCCAGCAGTTTTGGGGGTAACTGGGAGACCCAGTACTTC.

The chain uses TRBV5-4 and TRBJ2-3; maybe TRBD2 (6 bases). The CDR3 extends over 18 amino acids. Trimming pared 4 bases from V and 7 bases from J, leaving 28 bases between. Germline lookup yields CDR1 SGHNT and CDR2 YYREEE (reference sequence). CDR3 nucleotide sequence: TGTGCCAGCAGCCCGATCTTTGGGGGACCATACGGGGGAAATACGCAGTATTTT. Protein product: CASSPIFGGPYGGNTQYF.

In regard to this clonotype: This may be a read error, as it is one base from a much larger clone. The chain employs TRBV6-2 or TRBV6-3 and TRBJ2-7; D gene uncertain. CDR3 size: 16 residues. Trimming stripped 6 bases from V and 1 base from J, with 19 bases between. CDR1 and CDR2 (germline): MNHEY, SVGEGT. The CDR3 bases are TGTGCCAGCAGGGAAGGTTTAAGAGAGATTTCCTACGAGCAGTACTTC. This codes for CASREGLREISYEQYF.

At least ten counts were recorded for this clonotype. J is TRBJ2-1 and V is TRBV6-1, with TRBD1 identical over 7 bases. The CDR3 extends over 14 amino acids. The trim removed 5 bases at V and 5 bases at J, leaving 6 bases unmatched. Per germline, CDR1 MNHNS and CDR2 SASEGT. CDR3 nucleotides: TGTGCCAGCAGTCAACAGGGGATACACAATGAGCAGTTCTTC. Encoded protein: CASSQQGIHNEQFF.

This clonotype occurred many times. This chain joins TRBV12-3 or TRBV12-4 and TRBJ1-1; D call uncertain. This CDR3 is 14 amino acids long. Trimming took 5 bases from V and 1 from J, leaving 11 bases between them. The DNA for the CDR3 is TGTGCCAGCAGTCCCCCCGCAGGGAACACTGAAGCTTTCTTT. Its protein product is CASSPPAGNTEAFF.

This clonotype was picked up a small number of times. This chain uses TRBV20-1 with TRBJ1-2, with unresolved D. V dropped 8 bases and J dropped 6 bases, with 16 bases sitting between them. CDR1 and CDR2 from the germline V gene are DFQATT and SNEGSKA (reference sequence). This CDR3 is 12 amino acids long. In DNA form, the CDR3 reads TGCAGTTCCCAAGATAGGTACGATGGCTACACCTTC. Encoded protein: CSSQDRYDGYTF.

This chain links TRBV7-9 with TRBJ1-1; weak D call: TRBD1 (6 bases). The CDR3 is 14 residues long. In germline, CDR1 is SEHNR, CDR2 FQNEAQ (reference sequence). Between the trimmed V and J ends, which lost 5 bases and 4 bases, there was a span of 14 bases. The DNA for the CDR3 is TGTGCCAGCAGCGCACAGGGCGGGGGCACTGAAGCTTTCTTT. As protein: CASSAQGGGTEAFF. Complete variable domain (other parts from reference TRBV7-9 and TRBJ1-1): DTGVSQNPRHKITKRGQNVTFRCDPISEHNRLYWYRQTLGQGPEFLTYFQNEAQLEKSRLLSDRFSAERPKGSFSTLEIQRTEQGDSAMYLCASSAQGGGTEAFFGQGTRLTVV.

V usage is TRBV7-2 and J usage is TRBJ2-1, with D perhaps TRBD2 (6 bases). Germline V lookup: CDR1 SGHTA, CDR2 FQGNSA. The CDR3 extends over 16 amino acids. The ends were cut back, 4 bases at V and 2 bases at J, with 15 bases in the middle. The CDR3 protein is CASSSRSSGPYNEQFF. The CDR3 nucleotides are TGTGCCAGCAGCTCCCGCAGTAGCGGCCCCTACAATGAGCAGTTCTTC.

With regard to this clonotype: This may be a read error: a much more frequent sequence differs by one nucleotide. The V call is TRBV6-5, the J call TRBJ1-6, with D perhaps matching TRBD1 (6 bases). The CDR3 spans 16 residues. CDR1 is MNHEY and CDR2 is SVGAGI in the germline V gene. Here the CDR3 reads CASSDSGTSFSSPLHF. The DNA for the CDR3 is TGTGCCAGCAGTGACTCCGGGACAAGCTTTTCTTCACCCCTCCACTTT.